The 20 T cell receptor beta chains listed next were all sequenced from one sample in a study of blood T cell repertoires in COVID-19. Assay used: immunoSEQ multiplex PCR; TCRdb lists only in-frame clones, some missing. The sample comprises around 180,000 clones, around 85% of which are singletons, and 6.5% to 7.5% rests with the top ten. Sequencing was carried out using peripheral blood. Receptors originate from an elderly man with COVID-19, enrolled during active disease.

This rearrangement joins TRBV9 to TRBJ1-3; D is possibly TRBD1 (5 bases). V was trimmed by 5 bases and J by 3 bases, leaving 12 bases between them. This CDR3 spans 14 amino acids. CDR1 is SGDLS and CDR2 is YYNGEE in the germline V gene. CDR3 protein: CASSWAGGGNTIYF. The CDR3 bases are TGTGCCAGCAGTTGGGCGGGGGGTGGAAACACCATATATTTT.

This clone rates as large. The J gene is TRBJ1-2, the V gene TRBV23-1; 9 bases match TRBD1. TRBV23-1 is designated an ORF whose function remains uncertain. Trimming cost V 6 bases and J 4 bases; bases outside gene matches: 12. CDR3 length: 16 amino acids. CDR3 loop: CASRPGQGRVFYGYTF. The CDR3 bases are TGCGCCAGCAGACCCGGACAGGGGCGCGTTTTCTATGGCTACACCTTC.

The CDR3 nucleotides read TGTGCCAGCAGCCCATTCTTAGCGGGGGGACCCAGGTCTGTCCCCTACAATGAGCAGTTCTTC. It translates to CASSPFLAGGPRSVPYNEQFF. The chain links TRBV6-6 to TRBJ2-1, with 10 bases fitting TRBD2. The CDR3 extends over 21 amino acids. After removal of 6 bases from V and 2 bases from J, the junction contained 22 bases not matched to a gene. Germline assignment: CDR1 MNHNY and CDR2 SVGAGI (reference sequence).

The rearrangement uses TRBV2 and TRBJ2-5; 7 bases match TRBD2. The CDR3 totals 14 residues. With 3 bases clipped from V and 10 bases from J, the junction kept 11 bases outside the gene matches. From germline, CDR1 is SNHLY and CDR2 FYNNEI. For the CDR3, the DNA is TGTGCCAGCAGTGAGAGGACCACGGGGGGTTTCCAGTACTTC. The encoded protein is CASSERTTGGFQYF. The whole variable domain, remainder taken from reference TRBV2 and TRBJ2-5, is EPEVTQTPSHQVTQMGQEVILRCVPISNHLYFYWYRQILGQKVEFLVSFYNNEISEKSEIFDDQFSVERPDGSNFTLKIRSTKLEDSAMYFCASSERTTGGFQYFGPGTRLLVL.

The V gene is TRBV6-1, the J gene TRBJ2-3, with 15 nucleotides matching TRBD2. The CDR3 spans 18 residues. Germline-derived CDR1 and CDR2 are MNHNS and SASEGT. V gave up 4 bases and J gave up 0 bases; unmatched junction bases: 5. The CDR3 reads CASSAGTSGGYSTDTQYF. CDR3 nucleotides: TGTGCCAGCAGTGCCGGGACTAGCGGGGGGTATAGCACAGATACGCAGTATTTT.

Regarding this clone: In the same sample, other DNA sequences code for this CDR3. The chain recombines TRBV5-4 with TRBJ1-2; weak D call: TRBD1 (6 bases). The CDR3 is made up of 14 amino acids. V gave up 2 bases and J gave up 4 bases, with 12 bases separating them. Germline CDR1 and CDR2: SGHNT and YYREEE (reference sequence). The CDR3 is CASSFDRGGYGYTF. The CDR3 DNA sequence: TGTGCCAGCAGCTTTGATAGAGGGGGCTATGGCTACACCTTC.

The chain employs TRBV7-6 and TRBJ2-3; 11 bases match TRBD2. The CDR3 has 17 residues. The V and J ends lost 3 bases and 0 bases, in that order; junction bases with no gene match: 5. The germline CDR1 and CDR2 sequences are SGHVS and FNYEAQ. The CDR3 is CASSLGIAGGSTDTQYF. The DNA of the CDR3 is TGTGCCAGCAGCTTGGGTATAGCGGGGGGGAGCACAGATACGCAGTATTTT.

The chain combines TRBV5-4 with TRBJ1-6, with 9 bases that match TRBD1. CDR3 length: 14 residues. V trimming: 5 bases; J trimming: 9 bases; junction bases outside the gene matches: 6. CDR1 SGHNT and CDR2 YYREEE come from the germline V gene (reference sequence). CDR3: CASRSGTGPSPLHF. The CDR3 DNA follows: TGTGCCAGCAGGTCCGGGACAGGGCCTTCACCCCTCCACTTT.

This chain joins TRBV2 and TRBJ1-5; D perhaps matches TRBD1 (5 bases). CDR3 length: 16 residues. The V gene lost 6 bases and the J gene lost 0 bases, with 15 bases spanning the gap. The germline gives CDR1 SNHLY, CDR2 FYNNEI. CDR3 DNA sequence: TGTGCCAGCAGGAACAGCAAGGGGCCTAGCAATCAGCCCCAGCATTTT. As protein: CASRNSKGPSNQPQHF.

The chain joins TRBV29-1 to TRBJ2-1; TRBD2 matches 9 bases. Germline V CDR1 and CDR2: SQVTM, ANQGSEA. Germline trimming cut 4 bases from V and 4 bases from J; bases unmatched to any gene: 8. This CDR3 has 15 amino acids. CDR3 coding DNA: TGCAGCGTTGGAGCGGGGGGACGTACGTACAATGAGCAGTTCTTC. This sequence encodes CSVGAGGRTYNEQFF.

CDR3 residues: CASSSFNTPGQGVAYGYTF. The CDR3 nucleotides are TGTGCCAGCAGCTCATTTAATACACCGGGACAGGGGGTTGCCTATGGCTACACCTTC. The rearrangement links TRBV11-2 to TRBJ1-2, with 11 positions matching TRBD1. This CDR3 spans 19 amino acids. The germline gives CDR1 SGHAT, CDR2 FQNNGV. Germline trimming cut 4 bases from V and 4 bases from J; bases unmatched to any gene: 17.

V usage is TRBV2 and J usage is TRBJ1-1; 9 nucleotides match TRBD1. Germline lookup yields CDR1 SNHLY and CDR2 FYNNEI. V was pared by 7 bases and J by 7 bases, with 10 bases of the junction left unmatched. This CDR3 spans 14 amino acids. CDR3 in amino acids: CASTERTGEGEAFF. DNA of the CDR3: TGTGCCAGCACCGAACGGACAGGGGAAGGTGAAGCTTTCTTT.

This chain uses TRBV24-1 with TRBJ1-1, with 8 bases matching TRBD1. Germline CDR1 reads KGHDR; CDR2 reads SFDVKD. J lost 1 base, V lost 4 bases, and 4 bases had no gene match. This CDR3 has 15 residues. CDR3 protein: CATSDHGTGNTEAFF. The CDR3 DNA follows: TGTGCCACCAGTGACCATGGGACAGGGAACACTGAAGCTTTCTTT.

CDR3 residues: CASSLGLTGTLSGNTIYF. The DNA of the CDR3 is TGTGCCAGCAGCTTAGGTTTAACAGGGACCCTCTCTGGAAACACCATATATTTT. The gene calls are TRBV11-2 and TRBJ1-3, with D possibly being TRBD1 (6 bases). Germline V gives CDR1 SGHAT, CDR2 FQNNGV. The CDR3 consists of 18 residues. V lost 1 base and J lost 0, with 16 bases in between.

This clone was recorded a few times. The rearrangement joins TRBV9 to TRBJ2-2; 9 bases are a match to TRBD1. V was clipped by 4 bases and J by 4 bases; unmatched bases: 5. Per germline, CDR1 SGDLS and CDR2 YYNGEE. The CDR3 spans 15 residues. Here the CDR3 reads CASSPGQGGTGELFF. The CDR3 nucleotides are TGTGCCAGCAGCCCGGGACAGGGTGGCACCGGGGAGCTGTTTTTT.

CDR3 sequence (DNA): TGTGCCAGCAGCGGTTCCCTTTTTAGCGGGTTAGGCACAGATACGCAGTATTTT. The encoded protein is CASSGSLFSGLGTDTQYF. This rearrangement joins TRBV9 to TRBJ2-3, with 7 bases aligning to TRBD2. Trimming removed 3 bases from V and 1 base from J; junction bases left unmatched: 14. From germline, CDR1 is SGDLS and CDR2 YYNGEE. This CDR3 has 18 residues.

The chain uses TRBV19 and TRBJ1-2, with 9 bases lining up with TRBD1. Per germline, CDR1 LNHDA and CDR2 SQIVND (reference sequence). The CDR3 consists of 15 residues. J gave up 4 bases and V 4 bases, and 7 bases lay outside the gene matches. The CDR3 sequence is CASSNPDRGRYGYTF. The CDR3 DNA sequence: TGTGCCAGTAGTAACCCGGACAGGGGACGCTATGGCTACACCTTC.

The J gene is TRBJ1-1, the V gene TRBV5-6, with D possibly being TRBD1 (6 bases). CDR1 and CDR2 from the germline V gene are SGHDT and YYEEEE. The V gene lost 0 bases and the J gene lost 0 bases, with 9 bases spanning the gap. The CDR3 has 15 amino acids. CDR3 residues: CASSLVPGVNTEAFF. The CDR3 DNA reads TGTGCCAGCAGCTTGGTCCCAGGGGTGAACACTGAAGCTTTCTTT.

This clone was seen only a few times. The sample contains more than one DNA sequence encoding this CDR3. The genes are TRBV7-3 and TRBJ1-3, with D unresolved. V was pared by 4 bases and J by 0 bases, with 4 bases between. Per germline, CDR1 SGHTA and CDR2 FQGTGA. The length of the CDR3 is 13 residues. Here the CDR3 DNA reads TGTGCCAGCAGCTCAAACTCTGGAAACACCATATATTTT. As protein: CASSSNSGNTIYF. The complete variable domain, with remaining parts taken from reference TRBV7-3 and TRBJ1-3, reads GAGVSQTPSNKVTEKGKYVELRCDPISGHTALYWYRQSLGQGPEFLIYFQGTGAADDSGLPNDRFFAVRPEGSVSTLKIQRTERGDSAVYLCASSSNSGNTIYFGEGSWLTVV.

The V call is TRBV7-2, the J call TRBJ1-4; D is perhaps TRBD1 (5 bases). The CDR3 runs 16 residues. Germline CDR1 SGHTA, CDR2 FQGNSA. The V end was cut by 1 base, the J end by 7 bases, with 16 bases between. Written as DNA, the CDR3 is TGTGCCAGCAGCTTAGACCCGAACGGGGGAGGTGAAAAACTGTTTTTT. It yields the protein CASSLDPNGGGEKLFF. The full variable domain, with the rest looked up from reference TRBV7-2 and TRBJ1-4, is GAGVSQSPSNKVTEKGKDVELRCDPISGHTALYWYRQSLGQGLEFLIYFQGNSAPDKSGLPSDRFSAERTGGSVSTLTIQRTQQEDSAVYLCASSLDPNGGGEKLFFGSGTQLSVL.